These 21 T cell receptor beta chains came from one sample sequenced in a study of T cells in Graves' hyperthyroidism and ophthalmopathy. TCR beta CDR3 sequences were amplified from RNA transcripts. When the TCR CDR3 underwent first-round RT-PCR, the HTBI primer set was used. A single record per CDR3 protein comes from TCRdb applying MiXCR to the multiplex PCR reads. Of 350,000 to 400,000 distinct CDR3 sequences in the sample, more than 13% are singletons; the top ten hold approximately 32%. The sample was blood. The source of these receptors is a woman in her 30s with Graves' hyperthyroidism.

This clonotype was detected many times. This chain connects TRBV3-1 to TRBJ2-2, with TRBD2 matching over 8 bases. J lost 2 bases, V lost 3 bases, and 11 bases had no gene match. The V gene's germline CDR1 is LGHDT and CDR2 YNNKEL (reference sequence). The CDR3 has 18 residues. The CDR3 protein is CASSHPGLERSNTGELFF. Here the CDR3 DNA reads TGTGCCAGCAGCCACCCGGGACTAGAGAGATCTAACACCGGGGAGCTGTTTTTT.

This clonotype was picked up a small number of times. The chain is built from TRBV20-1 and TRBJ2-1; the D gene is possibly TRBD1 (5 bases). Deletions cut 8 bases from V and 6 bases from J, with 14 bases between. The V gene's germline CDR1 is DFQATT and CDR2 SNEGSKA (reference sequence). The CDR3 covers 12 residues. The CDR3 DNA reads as TGCAGTTCTAATTACAGGTTCAATGAGCAGTTCTTC. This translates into CSSNYRFNEQFF.

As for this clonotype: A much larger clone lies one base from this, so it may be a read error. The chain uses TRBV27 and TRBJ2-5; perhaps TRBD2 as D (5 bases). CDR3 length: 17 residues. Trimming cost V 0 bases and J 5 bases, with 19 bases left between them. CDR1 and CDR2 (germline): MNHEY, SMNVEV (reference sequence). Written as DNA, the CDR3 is TGTGCCAGCAGTTTATCGGTGGGAGATAGTATCACCGAGACCCAGTACTTC. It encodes CASSLSVGDSITETQYF.

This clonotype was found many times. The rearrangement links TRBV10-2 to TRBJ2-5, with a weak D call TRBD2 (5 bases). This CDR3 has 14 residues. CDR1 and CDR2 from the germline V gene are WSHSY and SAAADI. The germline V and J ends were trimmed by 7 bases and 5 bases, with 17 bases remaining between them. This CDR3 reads CASKSGSSHETQYF. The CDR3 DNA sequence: TGCGCCAGCAAATCTGGGAGTAGCCACGAGACCCAGTACTTC.

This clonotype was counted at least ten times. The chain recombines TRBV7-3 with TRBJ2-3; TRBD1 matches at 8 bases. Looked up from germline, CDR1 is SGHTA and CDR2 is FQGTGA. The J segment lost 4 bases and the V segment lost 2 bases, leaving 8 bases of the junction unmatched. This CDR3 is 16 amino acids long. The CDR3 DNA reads TGTGCCAGCAGCTTAGTCGGCAGGGGGCAAGCAGATACGCAGTATTTT. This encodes CASSLVGRGQADTQYF.

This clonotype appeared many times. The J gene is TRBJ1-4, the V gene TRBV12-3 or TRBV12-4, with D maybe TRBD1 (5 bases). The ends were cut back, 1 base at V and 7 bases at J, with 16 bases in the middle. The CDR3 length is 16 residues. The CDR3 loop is CASSLGLGGTGEKLFF. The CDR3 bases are TGTGCCAGCAGTTTAGGGCTCGGAGGGACGGGTGAAAAACTGTTTTTT.

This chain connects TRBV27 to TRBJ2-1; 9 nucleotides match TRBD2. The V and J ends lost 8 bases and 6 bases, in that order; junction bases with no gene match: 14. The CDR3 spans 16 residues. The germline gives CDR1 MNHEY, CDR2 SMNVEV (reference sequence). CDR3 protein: CASLAPGGRAFNEQFF. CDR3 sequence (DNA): TGTGCCAGCCTGGCCCCAGGCGGGAGGGCTTTCAATGAGCAGTTCTTC.

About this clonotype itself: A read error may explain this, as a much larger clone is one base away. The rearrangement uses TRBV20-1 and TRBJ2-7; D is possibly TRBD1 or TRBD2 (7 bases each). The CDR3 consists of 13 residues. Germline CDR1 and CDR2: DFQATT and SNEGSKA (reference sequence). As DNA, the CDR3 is TGCGCAGCCACCGGGGGGACAGCCTACGAGCAGTACTTC. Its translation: CAATGGTAYEQYF.

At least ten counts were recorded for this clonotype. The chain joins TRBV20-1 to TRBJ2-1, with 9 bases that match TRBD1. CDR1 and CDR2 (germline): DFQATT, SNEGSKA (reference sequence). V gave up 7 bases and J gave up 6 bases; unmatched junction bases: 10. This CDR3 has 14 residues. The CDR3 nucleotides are TGCAGTGTAGGTGGGGGGACAGGGATCAATGAGCAGTTCTTC. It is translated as CSVGGGTGINEQFF.

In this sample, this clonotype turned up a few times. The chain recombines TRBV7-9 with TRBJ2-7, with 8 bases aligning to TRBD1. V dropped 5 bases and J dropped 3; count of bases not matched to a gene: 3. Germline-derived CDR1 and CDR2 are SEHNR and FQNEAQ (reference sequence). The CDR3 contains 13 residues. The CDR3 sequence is CASSRDRYYEQYF. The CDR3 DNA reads TGTGCCAGCAGCCGGGACAGGTACTACGAGCAGTACTTC.

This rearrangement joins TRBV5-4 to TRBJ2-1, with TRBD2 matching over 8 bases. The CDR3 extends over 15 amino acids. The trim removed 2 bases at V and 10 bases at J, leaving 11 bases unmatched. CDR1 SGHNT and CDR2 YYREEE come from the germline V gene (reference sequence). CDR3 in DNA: TGTGCCAGCAGCTTTGCGGGAGGCCCGGATGTAGAGCAGTTCTTC. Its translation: CASSFAGGPDVEQFF.

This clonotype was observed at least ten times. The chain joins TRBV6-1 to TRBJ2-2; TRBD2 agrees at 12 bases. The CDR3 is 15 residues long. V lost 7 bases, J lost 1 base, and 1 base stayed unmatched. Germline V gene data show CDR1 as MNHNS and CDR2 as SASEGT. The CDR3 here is CASMGLAGNTGELFF. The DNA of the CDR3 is TGTGCCAGCATGGGACTAGCGGGGAACACCGGGGAGCTGTTTTTT.

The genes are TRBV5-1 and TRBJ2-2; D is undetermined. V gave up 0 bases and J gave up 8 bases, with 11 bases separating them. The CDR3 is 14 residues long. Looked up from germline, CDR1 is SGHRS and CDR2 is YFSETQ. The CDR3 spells CASSLAPRAGELFF. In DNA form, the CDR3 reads TGCGCCAGCAGCTTGGCCCCCCGAGCGGGGGAGCTGTTTTTT.

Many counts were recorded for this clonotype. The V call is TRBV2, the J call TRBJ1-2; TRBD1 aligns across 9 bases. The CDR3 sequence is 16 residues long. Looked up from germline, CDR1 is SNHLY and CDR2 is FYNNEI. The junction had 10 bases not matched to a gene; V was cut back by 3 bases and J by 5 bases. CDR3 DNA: TGTGCCAGCAGTGATATACTACCACAGGGGGCGTATGGCTACACCTTC. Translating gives CASSDILPQGAYGYTF.

The CDR3 reads CASSPGQGAKNIQYF. CDR3 bases: TGTGCCAGCAGCCCGGGACAGGGGGCGAAAAACATTCAGTACTTC. The gene calls are TRBV5-6 and TRBJ2-4; 12 bases are a match to TRBD1. The CDR3 has 15 amino acids. Germline CDR1 and CDR2: SGHDT and YYEEEE. The V segment lost 4 bases and the J segment 4 bases; nucleotides outside the gene matches: 3.

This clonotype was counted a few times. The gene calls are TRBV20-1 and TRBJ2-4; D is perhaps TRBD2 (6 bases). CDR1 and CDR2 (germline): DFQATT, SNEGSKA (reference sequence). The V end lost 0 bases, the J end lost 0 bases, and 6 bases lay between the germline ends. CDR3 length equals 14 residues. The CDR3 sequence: CSAREGGAKNIQYF. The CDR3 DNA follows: TGCAGTGCTAGAGAGGGGGGAGCCAAAAACATTCAGTACTTC.

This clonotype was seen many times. The CDR3 coding sequence is TGTGCCAGCAGCTCAGGACTAGCGGGAGTGTGGGGCGAGCAGTACTTC. Translation gives CASSSGLAGVWGEQYF. The rearrangement uses TRBV7-3 and TRBJ2-7; the match to TRBD2 covers 13 bases. The CDR3 runs to 16 residues. Germline V lookup: CDR1 SGHTA, CDR2 FQGTGA. V was pared by 4 bases and J by 6 bases, with 9 bases of the junction left unmatched.

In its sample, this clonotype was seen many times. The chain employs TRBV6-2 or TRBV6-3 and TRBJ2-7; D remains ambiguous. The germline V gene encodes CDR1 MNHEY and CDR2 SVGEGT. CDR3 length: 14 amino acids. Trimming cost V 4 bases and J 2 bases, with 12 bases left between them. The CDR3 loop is CASSLWSQTYEQYF. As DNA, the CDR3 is TGTGCCAGCAGTTTGTGGTCCCAAACCTACGAGCAGTACTTC.

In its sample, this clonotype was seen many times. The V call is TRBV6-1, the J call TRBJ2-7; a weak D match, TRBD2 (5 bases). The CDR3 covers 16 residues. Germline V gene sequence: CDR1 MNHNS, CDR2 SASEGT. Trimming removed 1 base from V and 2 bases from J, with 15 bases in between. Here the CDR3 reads CASSEGDAGIAYEQYF. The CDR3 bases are TGTGCCAGCAGTGAAGGGGATGCGGGTATCGCCTACGAGCAGTACTTC.

Here the CDR3 DNA reads TGTGCCTGGAGTGGTCGGCTTACGAACACCGGGGAGCTGTTTTTT. Its protein is CAWSGRLTNTGELFF. The V call is TRBV30, the J call TRBJ2-2; no definite D call. The CDR3 contains 15 residues. The V gene lost 1 base and the J gene lost 0 bases, with 9 bases spanning the gap. Germline CDR1 is GTSNPN and CDR2 is SVGIG (reference sequence).

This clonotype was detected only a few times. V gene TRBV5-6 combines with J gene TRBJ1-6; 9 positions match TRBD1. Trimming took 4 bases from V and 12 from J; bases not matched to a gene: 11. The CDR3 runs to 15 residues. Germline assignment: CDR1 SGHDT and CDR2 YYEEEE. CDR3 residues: CASSLGTGLIQPLHF. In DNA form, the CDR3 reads TGTGCCAGCAGCCTGGGGACAGGGTTAATTCAACCCCTCCACTTT.